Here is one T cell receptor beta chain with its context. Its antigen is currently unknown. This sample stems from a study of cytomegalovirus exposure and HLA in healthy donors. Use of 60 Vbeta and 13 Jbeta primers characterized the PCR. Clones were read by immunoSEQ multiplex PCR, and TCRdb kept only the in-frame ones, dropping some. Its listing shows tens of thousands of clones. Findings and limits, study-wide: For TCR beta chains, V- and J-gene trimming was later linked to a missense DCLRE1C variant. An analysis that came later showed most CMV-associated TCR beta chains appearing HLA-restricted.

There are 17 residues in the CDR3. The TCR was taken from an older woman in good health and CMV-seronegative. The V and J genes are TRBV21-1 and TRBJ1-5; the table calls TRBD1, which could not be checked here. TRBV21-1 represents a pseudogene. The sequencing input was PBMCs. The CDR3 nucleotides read TGTGCCAGCAGCCAAAAATATCCAAGGACAGCTGATCAGCCCCAGCATTTT. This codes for CASSQKYPRTADQPQHF.